This T cell receptor beta chain was captured in a study of cytomegalovirus exposure and HLA in healthy donors. PCR amplification relied on 60 Vbeta primers (plus 13 Jbeta primers). Measured with immunoSEQ multiplex PCR; TCRdb has only the in-frame clones, and not every one. Of around 170,000 clones listed, around 82% are singletons. V gave up 7 bases and J gave up 5 bases; unmatched junction bases: 19. In germline, CDR1 is LNHDA, CDR2 SQIVND (reference sequence). The CDR3 is 18 residues long. This chain joins TRBV19 and TRBJ1-1; 10 bases agree with TRBD1. The sample comprised PBMCs. The sequence came from a man aged 35-49 years in good health and CMV-seronegative. CDR3 protein: CASIPPRGTGAPRTEAFF. CDR3 coding DNA: TGTGCCAGTATCCCACCCCGCGGGACAGGGGCCCCGAGGACTGAAGCTTTCTTT.